This entry lists 26 T cell receptor beta chains sequenced from one sample in a study of T cell clones after liver transplantation. Sequenced by immunoSEQ multiplex PCR; TCRdb stores in-frame clones only, minus some. The sample carries over 90,000 clones, about 80% recorded once. Here the sequenced sample was CD4+ T cells from blood, taken around 44 months after liver transplant. The source is a human patient who received a liver transplant. Some of the T cells might come from the graft donor.

The genes are TRBV19 and TRBJ2-3, with 9 bases aligning to TRBD2. V shed 5 bases and J 0 bases; nucleotides not matched to a gene: 12. The germline CDR1 and CDR2 sequences are LNHDA and SQIVND (reference sequence). The CDR3 runs 18 residues. Written as DNA, the CDR3 is TGTGCCAGTAGTCTCATAGGGCTAGCGGGACCCAGCACAGATACGCAGTATTTT. Its protein product is CASSLIGLAGPSTDTQYF.

This chain links TRBV21-1 with TRBJ1-5; the table's TRBD1 call for D was not verified on the DNA. TRBV21-1 is an annotated pseudogene. The CDR3 sequence is 17 residues long. The CDR3 sequence is CASSKGGPRNSNQPQHF. As DNA, the CDR3 is TGTGCCAGCAGCAAAGGGGGCCCCAGGAATAGCAATCAGCCCCAGCATTTT.

The genes are TRBV5-1 and TRBJ2-2; D may correspond to TRBD1 or TRBD2 (5 bases each). V was clipped by 4 bases and J by 2 bases, with 9 bases between them. This CDR3 spans 14 amino acids. CDR1 SGHRS and CDR2 YFSETQ come from the germline V gene. CDR3 region: CASSTGLNTGELFF. CDR3 coding DNA: TGCGCCAGCAGCACGGGGCTTAACACCGGGGAGCTGTTTTTT.

J is TRBJ2-5 and V is TRBV7-9; 7 bases align to TRBD1. Trimming took 5 bases from V and 5 from J; bases not matched to a gene: 11. This CDR3 is 15 amino acids long. Germline V gene data show CDR1 as SEHNR and CDR2 as FQNEAQ (reference sequence). The CDR3 loop reads CASSPWAGGRETQYF. The CDR3 DNA reads TGTGCCAGCAGCCCCTGGGCAGGGGGTCGTGAGACCCAGTACTTC.

The CDR3 nucleotides read TGTGCCAGCAGCGTAGATCCTAGACGGGAGACCCAGTACTTC. This codes for CASSVDPRRETQYF. This chain links TRBV9 with TRBJ2-5; D not resolved. The CDR3 consists of 14 residues. Per the germline V gene, CDR1 is SGDLS and CDR2 is YYNGEE. V was cut by 0 bases and J by 5 bases, with 11 bases left in between.

The chain recombines TRBV29-1 with TRBJ2-7, with 7 bases fitting TRBD1. The CDR3 sequence is 13 residues long. In germline, CDR1 is SQVTM, CDR2 ANQGSEA. V shed 5 bases, J shed 3 bases, and the junction held 7 bases outside the gene matches. CDR3 DNA sequence: TGCAGCGTTTCGGACAGGAGCAACTACGAGCAGTACTTC. Translating gives CSVSDRSNYEQYF.

This chain uses TRBV11-3 with TRBJ1-4; 7 nucleotides match TRBD1. This CDR3 region has 18 residues. Germline CDR1 is SGHNT and CDR2 is YENEEA. V lost 6 bases, J lost 6 bases, and 19 bases stayed unmatched. CDR3 coding DNA: TGTGCCAGCAGAGTAGAATCTTACAGGGGCAGGGGAGATGAAAAACTGTTTTTT. Amino acids: CASRVESYRGRGDEKLFF.

This clone was recorded only once. The CDR3 loop is CASSFLGGGGAGDEQFF. The CDR3 bases are TGTGCCAGCAGTTTTCTTGGTGGCGGGGGGGCTGGTGATGAGCAGTTCTTC. The rearrangement uses TRBV27 and TRBJ2-1; TRBD2 matches at 9 bases. In germline, CDR1 is MNHEY, CDR2 SMNVEV (reference sequence). CDR3 length equals 17 residues. The J segment lost 8 bases and the V segment lost 3 bases, leaving 14 bases of the junction unmatched.

This clone was seen a handful of times. J is TRBJ2-5 and V is TRBV19; D might be TRBD1 (6 bases). The length of the CDR3 is 13 residues. Germline CDR1 LNHDA, CDR2 SQIVND (reference sequence). Trimming stripped 5 bases from V and 4 bases from J, with 11 bases between. The CDR3 spells CASSDTGLETQYF. The CDR3 DNA is TGTGCCAGTAGTGACACAGGGTTAGAGACCCAGTACTTC. Using reference TRBV19 and TRBJ2-5 for the parts outside the CDR3, the full variable domain is DGGITQSPKYLFRKEGQNVTLSCEQNLNHDAMYWYRQDPGQGLRLIYYSQIVNDFQKGDIAEGYSVSREKKESFPLTVTSAQKNPTAFYLCASSDTGLETQYFGPGTRLLVL.

This clone was counted once. The rearrangement links TRBV7-2 to TRBJ2-2; perhaps TRBD2 as D (6 bases). The CDR3 runs to 13 residues. Trimming shortened V by 5 bases and J by 7 bases, and 11 bases separated the two germline ends. Germline CDR1 reads SGHTA; CDR2 reads FQGNSA. The CDR3 loop is CASSLEGGGELFF. CDR3 in DNA: TGTGCCAGCAGCCTAGAGGGAGGCGGGGAGCTGTTTTTT.

The chain carries TRBV5-6 and TRBJ2-4; possibly TRBD1 for D (8 bases). Between the trimmed V and J ends, which lost 1 base and 7 bases, there was a span of 12 bases. The CDR3 totals 14 residues. Germline values: CDR1 SGHDT, CDR2 YYEEEE. DNA for the CDR3: TGTGCCAGCAGCTTGACACAGGGGGGGAACATTCAGTACTTC. Protein: CASSLTQGGNIQYF.

The genes are TRBV2 and TRBJ1-4; 7 nucleotides match TRBD1. Germline-derived CDR1 and CDR2 are SNHLY and FYNNEI. This CDR3 contains 17 residues. V lost 5 bases and J lost 4; bases outside the gene matches: 13. CDR3 loop: CASSSTPPGQFNEKLFF. CDR3 DNA: TGTGCCAGCAGTTCGACGCCACCGGGACAGTTTAATGAAAAACTGTTTTTT.

J is TRBJ1-5 and V is TRBV25-1; D perhaps matches TRBD1 (5 bases). The CDR3 runs to 16 residues. V was cut by 2 bases and J by 3 bases, with 14 bases left in between. Germline V gene data show CDR1 as MGHDK and CDR2 as SYGVNS. This CDR3 reads CASSEEGARNNQPQHF. The CDR3 region has the DNA TGTGCCAGCAGTGAAGAAGGGGCGCGGAACAATCAGCCCCAGCATTTT.

This clone showed up many times. V and J are TRBV7-2 and TRBJ1-1; no firm D call. The germline V and J ends were trimmed by 2 bases and 5 bases, with 12 bases remaining between them. The CDR3 has 14 residues. Germline-derived CDR1 and CDR2 are SGHTA and FQGNSA. The chain's CDR3 is CASSLFPGRTEAFF. The CDR3 DNA sequence: TGTGCCAGCAGCTTATTTCCAGGTAGGACTGAAGCTTTCTTT. The full variable domain, rest sourced from reference TRBV7-2 and TRBJ1-1, is GAGVSQSPSNKVTEKGKDVELRCDPISGHTALYWYRQSLGQGLEFLIYFQGNSAPDKSGLPSDRFSAERTGGSVSTLTIQRTQQEDSAVYLCASSLFPGRTEAFFGQGTRLTVV.

The gene calls are TRBV5-5 and TRBJ1-1; 9 bases match TRBD1. J gave up 0 bases and V 4 bases, and 7 bases lay outside the gene matches. The CDR3 has 16 residues. The germline gives CDR1 SGHKS, CDR2 YYEKEE (reference sequence). The CDR3 sequence is CASSTRQGVMNTEAFF. CDR3 bases: TGTGCCAGCAGCACCCGACAGGGGGTCATGAACACTGAAGCTTTCTTT.

The genes are TRBV6-5 and TRBJ1-1; D not resolved. Trimming shortened V by 2 bases and J by 1 base, and 8 bases separated the two germline ends. CDR3 length: 14 residues. Per the germline V gene, CDR1 is MNHEY and CDR2 is SVGAGI. The CDR3 sequence: CASSYAMANTEAFF. CDR3 sequence (DNA): TGTGCCAGCAGTTACGCGATGGCGAACACTGAAGCTTTCTTT.

The chain employs TRBV5-1 and TRBJ1-1; no clear D gene. V was cut by 1 base and J by 3 bases, with 4 bases left in between. This CDR3 contains 12 residues. Looked up from germline, CDR1 is SGHRS and CDR2 is YFSETQ. The CDR3 sequence: CASSLPDTEAFF. CDR3 coding DNA: TGCGCCAGCAGCTTGCCAGACACTGAAGCTTTCTTT.

This chain links TRBV7-6 with TRBJ2-7; a weak D match, TRBD1 (5 bases). In germline, CDR1 is SGHVS, CDR2 FNYEAQ. The CDR3 is made up of 15 amino acids. V lost 3 bases, J lost 4 bases, and 16 bases lay in between. This chain's CDR3 is CASSFSGLVGYEQYF. CDR3 bases: TGTGCCAGCAGCTTCTCAGGGTTAGTGGGGTACGAGCAGTACTTC.

V is TRBV4-2 and J is TRBJ1-4, with D tentatively TRBD1 (5 bases). The V end was cut by 4 bases, the J end by 4 bases, with 22 bases between. The CDR3 spans 18 residues. Per germline, CDR1 LGHNA and CDR2 YNFKEQ. CDR3 nucleotides: TGTGCCAGCAGCCTAGGCGGGGGGACGGGGACTAATAATGAAAAACTGTTTTTT. Protein sequence: CASSLGGGTGTNNEKLFF.

The chain uses TRBV19 and TRBJ2-5; no clear D gene. Germline values: CDR1 LNHDA, CDR2 SQIVND (reference sequence). Trimming cost V 3 bases and J 1 base, with 12 bases left between them. The CDR3 is made up of 15 amino acids. The CDR3 protein is CASSMWLGTQETQYF. In DNA form, the CDR3 reads TGTGCCAGTAGTATGTGGCTGGGCACCCAAGAGACCCAGTACTTC.

The V gene is TRBV5-6, the J gene TRBJ2-7, with TRBD2 matching 13 bases. The CDR3 extends over 16 amino acids. The V gene end was trimmed by 1 base and the J gene end by 6 bases; junction bases not matched to a gene: 7. Looked up from germline, CDR1 is SGHDT and CDR2 is YYEEEE. CDR3 bases: TGTGCCAGCAGCTTGCTCCGACTAGCGGGGGGCATCGAGCAGTACTTC. It yields the protein CASSLLRLAGGIEQYF.

This chain joins TRBV9 and TRBJ2-2; 7 nucleotides align to TRBD1. V gave up 4 bases and J gave up 10 bases; unmatched junction bases: 4. The CDR3 consists of 12 residues. Germline CDR1 is SGDLS and CDR2 is YYNGEE. In DNA, the CDR3 is TGTGCCAGCAGCACCCAGGGGGTGGAGCTGTTTTTT. Residues: CASSTQGVELFF. The full variable domain, with the rest looked up from reference TRBV9 and TRBJ2-2, is DSGVTQTPKHLITATGQRVTLRCSPRSGDLSVYWYQQSLDQGLQFLIQYYNGEERAKGNILERFSAQQFPDLHSELNLSSLELGDSALYFCASSTQGVELFFGEGSRLTVL.

CDR3 DNA: TGCGCCAGCAGCTTGACAGGGGTCTATAATTCACCCCTCCACTTT. This sequence encodes CASSLTGVYNSPLHF. This chain uses TRBV5-1 with TRBJ1-6, with 7 bases identical to TRBD1. The V gene end was trimmed by 1 base and the J gene end by 3 bases; junction bases not matched to a gene: 1. Germline loops: CDR1 SGHRS, CDR2 YFSETQ. This CDR3 is built from 15 residues.

The V gene is TRBV5-1, the J gene TRBJ1-1; D possibly corresponds to TRBD1 (5 bases). Germline loops: CDR1 SGHRS, CDR2 YFSETQ. Trimming took off 2 bases at V and 1 base at J, with 18 bases between the two ends. The CDR3 covers 17 residues. The CDR3 DNA is TGCGCCAGCAGCTTTGGCCCCGGGGGTCAAAGGAACACTGAAGCTTTCTTT. Translating it yields CASSFGPGGQRNTEAFF.

The rearrangement joins TRBV6-1 to TRBJ1-3; D is unclear. Germline V lookup: CDR1 MNHNS, CDR2 SASEGT. CDR3 size: 12 residues. V was shortened by 9 bases and J by 1 base, with 7 bases between the two germline ends. CDR3 sequence (DNA): TGTGCCAGTGACATGTCTGGAAACACCATATATTTT. Amino acids: CASDMSGNTIYF.

The chain recombines TRBV5-5 with TRBJ2-1; 7 positions agree with TRBD1. The length of the CDR3 is 17 residues. The V gene end was trimmed by 3 bases and the J gene end by 6 bases; junction bases not matched to a gene: 15. CDR1 is SGHKS, CDR2 YYEKEE, per germline (reference sequence). Here the CDR3 reads CASSSRAMGTAPNEQFF. The CDR3, as DNA: TGTGCCAGCAGCTCCCGCGCGATGGGGACAGCTCCCAATGAGCAGTTCTTC.